The T cell receptor beta chain under discussion was sequenced for a study of regulatory T cells in long-lasting Graves disease. Study-wide results and caveats: Persistent disease exhibited a predilection for TRBV28, TRBJ1-2 and TRBJ2-5. The sample size was small, and this may have reduced accuracy.

Between the trimmed V and J ends, which lost 2 bases and 2 bases, there was a span of 15 bases. There are 17 residues in the CDR3. Per germline, CDR1 LGHNA and CDR2 YSLEER. Time point described: persistent/refractory GD, antithyroid drugs over 5 years with positive TRAb. PBMCs provided the RNA from which the TCR library was made. Library construction for TCR beta used iRepertoire HTBI primers and Arm-PCR of CDR3 regions. TCRdb reanalysed the multiplex PCR reads using MiXCR and keeps one entry per CDR3 protein. The sample carries hundreds of thousands of distinct CDR3 sequences, 20% to 25% recorded once. Comments on this clonotype: Its cognate antigen is unknown.

The sequence came from a female donor with Graves disease. The source was peripheral blood mononuclear cells (PBMCs), collected when the disease was refractory, from a patient treated with antithyroid drugs. This rearrangement joins TRBV4-3 to TRBJ2-2; no clear D. The CDR3 region has the DNA TGCGCCAGCAGCCAACATACATTTACAGAAAACACCGGGGAGCTGTTTTTT. Amino acids: CASSQHTFTENTGELFF.